This TCR beta chain was identified during a study of T-cell reconstitution after alpha-beta-depleted transplantation in children. Findings of the study overall: Surviving recipient cells, namely T cells and thymic progenitors, were the source of high day-60 TCRbeta diversity in some patients. Reportedly, only several hundred clones from non-depleted graft cells drove alpha-beta T-cell counts at about two months. Most T-cell counts and diversity one year after the transplant came from T cells that were newly produced.

Points on this clonotype: The antigen remains unidentified.

TCRbeta library construction was performed incorporating unique molecular identifiers. TCRdb re-called the PCR reads with MiXCR, one entry per CDR3 protein. The table lists about a million distinct CDR3 sequences, roughly 29% of them singletons, with roughly 30% in the top ten. The receptor was derived from a boy under three years old who had a stem cell transplant for SCID, so the T cells may come from the graft donor. The sequences come from PBMCs, mostly from graft donor cells, collected 360 days after TCRalphabeta/CD19-depleted stem cell transplant.

This chain's CDR3 is CATSDRTSGSYYNEQFF. The CDR3 DNA follows: TGTGCCACCAGCGATAGGACTAGCGGTTCTTATTACAATGAGCAGTTCTTC. The chain has TRBV24-1 and TRBJ2-1, with 10 bases fitting TRBD2. The J segment lost 4 bases and the V segment lost 7 bases, leaving 12 bases of the junction unmatched. Germline V gene data show CDR1 as KGHDR and CDR2 as SFDVKD. This CDR3 is built from 17 residues.